This T cell receptor beta chain was sequenced in a study of chemoradiotherapy in HPV16-positive cancers. Study context: A couple of HPV16-positive patients' cells yielded candidate HPV-specific clones and common motifs.

Of note for this clone: As yet, its antigen is unknown.

Method: immunoSEQ multiplex PCR; TCRdb's copy keeps in-frame clones and lacks some. This sample yields 7,500 to 9,000 clones, of which about 88% are seen a single time; 3% to 3.5% belongs to the top ten. Study-wide results and caveats: Candidate HPV-specific clones and E7-related TCR motifs grew in tumor during treatment. In HPV16-positive patients, HPV-responsive T-cell expansion tracked better recurrence-free survival.

Repertoires were sampled repeatedly during chemoradiotherapy. J was trimmed by 2 bases and V by 3 bases; bases with no gene match: 5. Germline assignment: CDR1 SGDLS and CDR2 YYNGEE. This CDR3 is built from 15 residues. Sequenced material: tumor tissue, taken from a patient who underwent chemoradiotherapy. The receptor was derived from a human donor with HPV-associated anogenital cancer. The chain employs TRBV9 and TRBJ2-1, with 7 bases aligning to TRBD2. The CDR3 DNA reads as TGTGCCAGCAGCGGGCTAGCGGCCCCCTACAATGAGCAGTTCTTC. Protein sequence: CASSGLAAPYNEQFF. The full variable domain, rest sourced from reference TRBV9 and TRBJ2-1, is DSGVTQTPKHLITATGQRVTLRCSPRSGDLSVYWYQQSLDQGLQFLIQYYNGEERAKGNILERFSAQQFPDLHSELNLSSLELGDSALYFCASSGLAAPYNEQFFGPGTRLTVL.